This T cell receptor (beta chain) was found in a study of OX40 agonist ivuxolimab in advanced cancers. Across the whole study: Partial responses were observed in three patients, of whom one had hepatocellular carcinoma and two had cutaneous melanoma. Study-wide results and caveats: Compared with CD4+, CD8+ T cells on average had more expanded clones.

For this clone: The antigen is undetermined.

The assay was immunoSEQ multiplex PCR, and TCRdb's table has in-frame clones only and misses some. The table has 35,000 to 45,000 clones, 86% seen once. The sample consisted of CD4+ or CD8+ T cells sorted from blood, taken in a trial of the OX40 agonist ivuxolimab. The origin of this receptor is an adult with an advanced solid tumor such as melanoma, head and neck, liver or kidney cancer.

The CDR3 is CASSLPPQSTGVNYGYTF. CDR3 DNA sequence: TGTGCCAGCAGCTTGCCCCCCCAATCGACAGGGGTAAACTATGGCTACACCTTC. The J gene is TRBJ1-2, the V gene TRBV5-7, with TRBD1 matching 8 bases. TRBV5-7 is given ORF status, its function remaining uncertain. V shed 1 base and J 2 bases; nucleotides not matched to a gene: 13. The CDR3 runs to 18 residues.